The 15 T cell receptor beta chains reported below all come from one sample, sequenced in a study of CD8+CD57+ T cells in acquired aplastic anemia. Genomic DNA, serving as template, underwent TCR beta VDJ and CDR3 profiling. MiXCR, run by TCRdb on the reads, gives a single entry per CDR3 protein. The sample lists around 170,000 distinct CDR3 sequences, around 43% seen once, with 3.2% in the top ten. All patients picked for sequencing had shown, by flow cytometry, an expansion of CD8+CD57+ cells. Sequencing used sorted CD4+, CD8+, or CD8+CD57+ T cells (not recorded which) from PBMCs. Every receptor here comes from a human donor with aplastic anemia.

This clonotype showed up many times. The chain joins TRBV6-5 to TRBJ2-2, with D perhaps matching TRBD2 (5 bases). The CDR3 has 16 amino acids. V dropped 0 bases and J dropped 1 base, with 9 bases sitting between them. The germline V gene encodes CDR1 MNHEY and CDR2 SVGAGI. CDR3: CASSYSGDRNTGELFF. The CDR3 nucleotides are TGTGCCAGCAGTTACTCGGGAGACCGGAACACCGGGGAGCTGTTTTTT.

Concerning this clonotype: Since a much larger clone is just one base distant, this may be a read error. The chain employs TRBV6-2 or TRBV6-3 and TRBJ1-1; TRBD1 might be the D (5 bases). Germline lookup yields CDR1 MNHEY and CDR2 SVGEGT. This CDR3 region has 16 residues. CDR3 residues: CAGSYSKGLSNTEAFF. CDR3 sequence (DNA): TGTGCCGGCAGTTACTCTAAGGGGCTGTCGAACACTGAAGCTTTCTTT.

The chain uses TRBV5-1 and TRBJ2-1, with 7 bases that match TRBD1. Per germline, CDR1 SGHRS and CDR2 YFSETQ. The CDR3 consists of 14 residues. V shed 5 bases and J 4 bases; nucleotides not matched to a gene: 6. CDR3 in amino acids: CASRPGQPYNEQFF. The CDR3 DNA sequence: TGCGCCAGCAGACCGGGACAGCCATACAATGAGCAGTTCTTC.

This clonotype was seen ten or more times. The V gene is TRBV4-3, the J gene TRBJ2-7, with D uncertain. Trimming shortened V by 0 bases and J by 0 bases, and 12 bases separated the two germline ends. Germline V CDR1 and CDR2: LGHNA, YSLEER. The CDR3 spans 16 residues. The CDR3 DNA is TGCGCCAGCAGCCAAGACGGAACATCCCCCTCCTACGAGCAGTACTTC. Translated, it gives CASSQDGTSPSYEQYF.

This clonotype was detected ten times or more. J is TRBJ1-2 and V is TRBV5-1; 7 nucleotides match TRBD1. CDR1 SGHRS and CDR2 YFSETQ come from the germline V gene. V lost 4 bases, J lost 7 bases, and 10 bases stayed unmatched. The CDR3 totals 14 residues. The chain's CDR3 is CASSASTGLVGYTF. The DNA for the CDR3 is TGCGCCAGCAGCGCCTCGACAGGGCTTGTTGGCTACACCTTC.

This clonotype occurred many times. This sequence joins TRBV6-1 and TRBJ2-1, with D hard to call. The germline V gene encodes CDR1 MNHNS and CDR2 SASEGT. V was cut by 4 bases and J by 0 bases, with 10 bases left in between. This CDR3 is built from 15 residues. The CDR3 nucleotides are TGTGCCAGCAGTGTGGGCGATAGCTCCTACAATGAGCAGTTCTTC. The encoded protein is CASSVGDSSYNEQFF.

Many counts were recorded for this clonotype. The V and J genes are TRBV5-1 and TRBJ2-1; TRBD2 is a possible D gene (7 bases). V lost 2 bases and J 1 base, leaving 16 bases between the germline ends. This CDR3 has 17 residues. The germline CDR1 and CDR2 sequences are SGHRS and YFSETQ. The CDR3 is CASSFFVAGASYNEQFF. As DNA, the CDR3 is TGCGCCAGCAGCTTTTTCGTTGCGGGGGCGTCCTACAATGAGCAGTTCTTC.

The V call is TRBV19, the J call TRBJ1-5; maybe TRBD1 (6 bases). This CDR3 contains 14 residues. CDR1 LNHDA and CDR2 SQIVND come from the germline V gene (reference sequence). Trimming left V 5 bases short and J 6 bases short, with 14 bases between. DNA of the CDR3: TGTGCCAGTAGTTTCGAGACAGGACGTCAGCCCCAGCATTTT. Translation gives CASSFETGRQPQHF.

With respect to this clonotype: The junction and the germline gene differ at one end; a read error may be behind it. The chain links TRBV25-1 to TRBJ1-1, with D tentatively TRBD1 (6 bases). Germline CDR1 and CDR2: MGHDK and SYGVNS. The CDR3 spans 17 residues. The CDR3 region is CASSGLEGDLMNTEAFF. The CDR3 DNA follows: TGTGCCAGCAGTGGCCTCGAGGGGGACCTTATGAACACTGAGGCTTTCTTT.

This clonotype was detected only once. A read error is possible here, since a much larger clone lies one base away. Because the CDR3 is missing its conserved closing phenylalanine or tryptophan, this is likely a read error. The chain joins TRBV12-3 or TRBV12-4 to TRBJ2-5; D is undetermined. CDR3 size: 13 residues. Trimming removed 7 bases from V and 5 bases from J, with 14 bases in between. Here the CDR3 reads CASTQIRSETQYS. DNA for the CDR3: TGTGCCAGCACCCAGATCCGATCCGAGACCCAGTACTCC.

This clonotype appeared many times. V gene TRBV20-1 combines with J gene TRBJ2-1; D uncertain. CDR3 size: 14 residues. The V gene lost 1 base and the J gene lost 0 bases, with 7 bases spanning the gap. CDR1 and CDR2 (germline): DFQATT, SNEGSKA (reference sequence). The CDR3 loop is CSARVGRSYNEQFF. CDR3 coding DNA: TGCAGTGCTAGAGTCGGGCGCTCCTACAATGAGCAGTTCTTC.

The V call is TRBV20-1, the J call TRBJ1-2, with D perhaps TRBD1 (5 bases). The germline V gene encodes CDR1 DFQATT and CDR2 SNEGSKA (reference sequence). This CDR3 is 13 amino acids long. Deletions cut 5 bases from V and 2 bases from J, with 12 bases between. CDR3 nucleotide sequence: TGCAGTGCTCTCGGGACGGGCAACTATGGCTACACCTTC. The encoded protein is CSALGTGNYGYTF.

The gene calls are TRBV25-1 and TRBJ1-5; D may be TRBD1 (5 bases). V was shortened by 3 bases and J by 6 bases, with 12 bases between the two germline ends. The CDR3 contains 14 residues. The germline gives CDR1 MGHDK, CDR2 SYGVNS. Here the CDR3 DNA reads TGTGCCAGCAGTGATTCAGGGCTACGTCAGCCCCAGCATTTT. It is translated as CASSDSGLRQPQHF.

This sequence joins TRBV5-1 and TRBJ2-7, with D unclear. The V gene's germline CDR1 is SGHRS and CDR2 YFSETQ. This CDR3 is 14 amino acids long. The germline V and J ends were trimmed by 0 bases and 1 base, with 8 bases remaining between them. This CDR3 is CASSLGTVSYEQYF. CDR3 nucleotides: TGCGCCAGCAGCTTGGGGACCGTATCCTACGAGCAGTACTTC.

This clonotype showed up just once. The J gene is TRBJ1-6, the V gene TRBV5-4; D may be TRBD1 (6 bases). The CDR3 extends over 15 amino acids. Trimming stripped 1 base from V and 10 bases from J, with 15 bases between. Germline V lookup: CDR1 SGHNT, CDR2 YYREEE (reference sequence). The CDR3 loop reads CASSLNRALGSPLHF. As DNA, the CDR3 is TGTGCCAGCAGCTTGAACAGGGCCCTCGGATCACCCCTCCACTTT. Full variable domain (outside the CDR3, taken from reference TRBV5-4 and TRBJ1-6): ETGVTQSPTHLIKTRGQQVTLRCSSQSGHNTVSWYQQALGQGPQFIFQYYREEENGRGNFPPRFSGLQFPNYSSELNVNALELDDSALYLCASSLNRALGSPLHFGNGTRLTVT.